What follows are 2 T cell receptor beta chains derived from one specimen sequenced in a study of shared T cell receptors in the human thymus. This table comes from immunoSEQ multiplex PCR, and its TCRdb copy is limited to in-frame clones, with some not included. The sample yields 600,000 to 900,000 clones, around 85% seen once. These same records also appear under a second study, on human thymus T cells.

Sequencing was done on a sample of thymocytes. The receptors come from a girl less than two years old with a congenital heart defect.

The rearrangement links TRBV5-6 to TRBJ1-1, with D possibly being TRBD1 (6 bases). Looked up from germline, CDR1 is SGHDT and CDR2 is YYEEEE. The length of the CDR3 is 15 residues. Trimming left V 4 bases short and J 3 bases short, with 16 bases between. Here the CDR3 DNA reads TGTGCCAGCAGCCGAACCCGAGACAGGTACACTGAAGCTTTCTTT. It translates to CASSRTRDRYTEAFF. Full variable domain (remainder filled in from reference TRBV5-6 and TRBJ1-1): DAGVTQSPTHLIKTRGQQVTLRCSPKSGHDTVSWYQQALGQGPQFIFQYYEEEERQRGNFPDRFSGHQFPNYSSELNVNALLLGDSALYLCASSRTRDRYTEAFFGQGTRLTVV.

V is TRBV4-3 and J is TRBJ2-1; possibly TRBD1 for D (6 bases). Trimming cost V 0 bases and J 2 bases, with 11 bases left between them. The CDR3 is 16 amino acids. Per germline, CDR1 LGHNA and CDR2 YSLEER. The CDR3 loop is CASSQDHGGPYNEQFF. Here the CDR3 DNA reads TGCGCCAGCAGCCAAGATCATGGGGGCCCCTACAATGAGCAGTTCTTC.